Sequencing of this T cell receptor (beta chain) was carried out in a study of tumor and adjacent non-tumor tissue in lung cancer. There are many counts of this clonotype. The antigen is unknown. Trimming pared 1 base from V and 1 base from J, leaving 8 bases between. The germline CDR1 and CDR2 sequences are ENHRY and SYGVKD. The CDR3 consists of 15 residues. This sample's RNA came from whole unsorted tissue. Three rounds of nested PCR, following a modified ARM-PCR protocol, produced the TCRbeta library. TCRdb itself ran the multiplex PCR reads through MiXCR, one entry per CDR3 protein. Altogether approximately 90,000 distinct CDR3 sequences are present, about 66% being singletons, with the ten largest covering 15%. General observations from the study: In normal lung, the top 100 clones were significantly more dominant than in tumor.

This clonotype was sampled from a man aged 65 to 79 with non-small cell lung cancer. The J gene is TRBJ1-5, the V gene TRBV10-3; D is unclear. Sequenced: lung tumor tissue. The chain's CDR3 is CAISELVGSNQPQHF. The CDR3 DNA follows: TGTGCCATCAGTGAGTTAGTAGGCAGCAATCAGCCCCAGCATTTT.